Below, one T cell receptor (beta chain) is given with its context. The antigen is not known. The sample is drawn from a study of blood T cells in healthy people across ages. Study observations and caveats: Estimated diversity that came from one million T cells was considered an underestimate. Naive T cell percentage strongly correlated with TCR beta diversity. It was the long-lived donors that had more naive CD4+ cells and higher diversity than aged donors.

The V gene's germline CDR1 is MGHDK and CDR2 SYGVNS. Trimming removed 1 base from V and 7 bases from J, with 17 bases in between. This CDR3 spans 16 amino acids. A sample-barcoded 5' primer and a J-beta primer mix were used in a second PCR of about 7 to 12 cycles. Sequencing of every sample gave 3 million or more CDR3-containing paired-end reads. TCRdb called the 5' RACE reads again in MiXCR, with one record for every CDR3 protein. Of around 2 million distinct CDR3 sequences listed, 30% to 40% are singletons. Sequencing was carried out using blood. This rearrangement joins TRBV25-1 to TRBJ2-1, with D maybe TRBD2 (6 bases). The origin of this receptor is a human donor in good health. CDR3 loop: CASSELGQGGNNEQFF. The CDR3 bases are TGTGCCAGCAGTGAATTAGGGCAGGGAGGAAATAATGAGCAGTTCTTC.